The next 22 T cell receptor beta chains were all read from a single sample in a study of a mutant IDH1 vaccine in newly diagnosed glioma. Time point in this sample: week 5, during vaccination. Every vaccine dose comprised 300 ug of mutant IDH1 20-mer peptide plus topical imiquimod. The table came from immunoSEQ multiplex PCR; TCRdb's copy has only in-frame clones and leaves some out. The repertoire includes 12,000 or so clones, roughly 84% of them detected once, and over 4.5% sits in the top ten. The antigens for these receptors are not known. Source: PBMCs, taken from a glioma patient whose treatment included an IDH1 peptide vaccine. The source of these receptors is a woman between 40 and 50 years old with glioma. Some clones in this sample may be carry-over from other donors' samples.

The chain joins TRBV9 to TRBJ2-3; 16 positions agree with TRBD2. Germline loops: CDR1 SGDLS, CDR2 YYNGEE. The V and J ends lost 4 bases and 3 bases, in that order; junction bases with no gene match: 8. The CDR3 loop spans 18 amino acids. The CDR3 DNA reads as TGTGCCAGCAGCACGGGGACTAGCGGGAGGGCCCTGACAGATACGCAGTATTTT. It codes for CASSTGTSGRALTDTQYF.

V usage is TRBV30 and J usage is TRBJ1-1; no reliable D call. Germline lookup yields CDR1 GTSNPN and CDR2 SVGIG (reference sequence). This CDR3 has 12 residues. V was clipped by 2 bases and J by 6 bases, with 10 bases between them. The CDR3 sequence is CAWSFRGPEAFF. The CDR3 nucleotides are TGTGCCTGGAGTTTCCGGGGTCCTGAAGCTTTCTTT.

This chain links TRBV7-3 with TRBJ2-7; 13 bases are shared with TRBD2. Germline V gives CDR1 SGHTA, CDR2 FQGTGA. V lost 5 bases, J lost 5 bases, and 12 bases stayed unmatched. The CDR3 has 17 amino acids. CDR3 protein: CASSLYLGTSGNNEQYF. CDR3 nucleotide sequence: TGTGCCAGCAGCCTATACCTAGGGACTAGCGGGAACAACGAGCAGTACTTC.

The V gene is TRBV2, the J gene TRBJ1-4; D is unresolved. V was clipped by 4 bases and J by 3 bases, with 9 bases between them. CDR1 and CDR2 from the germline V gene are SNHLY and FYNNEI. The CDR3 has 14 residues. CDR3 sequence: CASSAGRANEKLFF. CDR3 sequence (DNA): TGTGCCAGCAGTGCTGGAAGGGCTAATGAAAAACTGTTTTTT.

The chain has TRBV5-1 and TRBJ2-1, with no clear D. Germline assignment: CDR1 SGHRS and CDR2 YFSETQ. The CDR3 runs 14 residues. V was pared by 0 bases and J by 2 bases, with 6 bases between. The CDR3 coding sequence is TGCGCCAGCAGCTTGGACCTAGCCTACAATGAGCAGTTCTTC. It is translated as CASSLDLAYNEQFF.

The chain carries TRBV4-1 and TRBJ1-4, with D possibly matching TRBD1 (5 bases). CDR1 is MGHRA, CDR2 YSYEKL, per germline. This CDR3 spans 16 amino acids. The V gene lost 4 bases and the J gene lost 3 bases, with 15 bases spanning the gap. CDR3 coding DNA: TGCGCCAGCAGCCGGGAAGGCGGGGGGGCTAATGAAAAACTGTTTTTT. Translating gives CASSREGGGANEKLFF.

This sequence joins TRBV5-1 and TRBJ2-1, with TRBD2 matching 14 bases. V shed 4 bases, J shed 1 base, and the junction held 10 bases outside the gene matches. CDR3 size: 19 residues. Germline V lookup: CDR1 SGHRS, CDR2 YFSETQ. The CDR3 sequence: CASSPTGTSGGSSYNEQFF. The CDR3 coding sequence is TGCGCCAGCAGCCCCACGGGGACTAGCGGGGGTTCGTCCTACAATGAGCAGTTCTTC.

The chain uses TRBV2 and TRBJ2-3, with D possibly TRBD2 on 5 matching bases. Germline V CDR1 and CDR2: SNHLY, FYNNEI. CDR3 length: 15 amino acids. With 7 bases removed from V and 1 base from J, the gap between germline ends came to 15 bases. The CDR3 sequence: CASTFRGWGTDTQYF. The CDR3 DNA reads TGTGCCAGCACCTTTCGGGGATGGGGCACAGATACGCAGTATTTT.

The J gene is TRBJ2-1, the V gene TRBV6-1, with a possible D match to TRBD2 (6 bases). Trimming cost V 8 bases and J 2 bases, with 10 bases left between them. The CDR3 length is 13 residues. Germline assignment: CDR1 MNHNS and CDR2 SASEGT. The DNA for the CDR3 is TGTGCCAGCCGGGAGTCCCCCTACAATGAGCAGTTCTTC. As protein: CASRESPYNEQFF.

V and J are TRBV10-3 and TRBJ2-5; D gene ambiguous. The germline V and J ends were trimmed by 5 bases and 2 bases, with 6 bases remaining between them. CDR3 length equals 12 residues. The germline CDR1 and CDR2 sequences are ENHRY and SYGVKD. The DNA for the CDR3 is TGTGCCATCAGTCGGGCTCAAGAGACCCAGTACTTC. Encoded protein: CAISRAQETQYF.

The chain employs TRBV28 and TRBJ2-1, with 12 bases fitting TRBD2. Trimming took 5 bases from V and 11 from J; bases not matched to a gene: 13. The CDR3 is 16 amino acids. Germline CDR1 MDHEN, CDR2 SYDVKM. The CDR3 nucleotides are TGTGCCAGCAGTCCGATCCTAGCGGGAGGGCTAAAAAAGCAGTTCTTC. Translated: CASSPILAGGLKKQFF.

This clone was detected only once. The chain has TRBV4-2 and TRBJ2-1, with 7 bases aligning to TRBD2. V gave up 0 bases and J gave up 2 bases; unmatched junction bases: 4. Germline loops: CDR1 LGHNA, CDR2 YNFKEQ. This CDR3 spans 16 amino acids. Written as DNA, the CDR3 is TGTGCCAGCAGCCAAGAGGGCGGGGGAACCTACAATGAGCAGTTCTTC. Its translation is CASSQEGGGTYNEQFF.

The CDR3 DNA follows: TGCGCCAGCAGCCCGGCCCAGACCCCCTACGAGCAGTACTTC. Encoded protein: CASSPAQTPYEQYF. The V and J genes are TRBV5-1 and TRBJ2-7; D unclear. The CDR3 is made up of 14 amino acids. Trimming pared 4 bases from V and 2 bases from J, leaving 13 bases between. Germline V lookup: CDR1 SGHRS, CDR2 YFSETQ.

The chain uses TRBV19 and TRBJ1-1; 10 bases map to TRBD1. Germline assignment: CDR1 LNHDA and CDR2 SQIVND (reference sequence). This CDR3 has 15 amino acids. Trimming cost V 5 bases and J 5 bases; bases outside gene matches: 8. Here the CDR3 reads CASSQTGTGATEAFF. The CDR3 region has the DNA TGTGCCAGTAGTCAGACCGGGACAGGGGCTACTGAAGCTTTCTTT.

The CDR3 here is CASTLQGANHGYTF. The DNA for the CDR3 is TGTGCCAGCACCCTTCAGGGGGCTAATCATGGCTACACCTTC. The chain has TRBV28 and TRBJ1-2; 8 nucleotides match TRBD1. V shed 7 bases, J shed 6 bases, and the junction held 10 bases outside the gene matches. Germline V gene sequence: CDR1 MDHEN, CDR2 SYDVKM. The CDR3 contains 14 residues.

This clone is a singleton in its sample. The chain combines TRBV21-1 with TRBJ2-1; the table's D gene call, TRBD2, was not cross checked with the DNA. TRBV21-1 is deemed a pseudogene. The CDR3 has 19 amino acids. The CDR3 DNA is TGTGCCAGCAGCAATTTAGGTCTAGCGGCCCGCACCATCTACAATGAGCAGTTCTTC. It yields the protein CASSNLGLAARTIYNEQFF.

In DNA, the CDR3 is TGCGCCAGCAGCCACGGCGGAACGGCCACCTACGAGCAGTACTTC. Encoded protein: CASSHGGTATYEQYF. This chain joins TRBV4-1 and TRBJ2-7, with no clear D. Per the germline V gene, CDR1 is MGHRA and CDR2 is YSYEKL. There are 15 residues in the CDR3. The V end lost 3 bases, the J end lost 2 bases, and 14 bases lay between the germline ends.

The chain is built from TRBV18 and TRBJ2-7; 7 bases align to TRBD2. CDR3 length: 15 amino acids. Germline lookup yields CDR1 KGHSH and CDR2 LQKENI. J lost 0 bases, V lost 2 bases, and 4 bases had no gene match. The DNA of the CDR3 is TGTGCCAGCTCACCAAGCAGCGGGGACTCCTACGAGCAGTACTTC. This translates into CASSPSSGDSYEQYF. The whole variable domain, filled in from reference TRBV18 and TRBJ2-7, reads NAGVMQNPRHLVRRRGQEARLRCSPMKGHSHVYWYRQLPEEGLKFMVYLQKENIIDESGMPKERFSAEFPKEGPSILRIQQVVRGDSAAYFCASSPSSGDSYEQYFGPGTRLTVT.

This chain links TRBV2 with TRBJ2-5; the D is unclear. Germline lookup yields CDR1 SNHLY and CDR2 FYNNEI. The CDR3 is 11 amino acids. V was trimmed by 2 bases and J by 5 bases, leaving 3 bases between them. The CDR3 DNA reads TGTGCCAGCAGTGAATTGGAGACCCAGTACTTC. This translates into CASSELETQYF.

This chain joins TRBV9 and TRBJ2-5; D gene ambiguous. The CDR3 length is 14 residues. In germline, CDR1 is SGDLS, CDR2 YYNGEE. The germline V and J ends were trimmed by 0 bases and 1 base, with 7 bases remaining between them. The CDR3 coding sequence is TGTGCCAGCAGCGTAGGGAACATCCAAGAGACCCAGTACTTC. It encodes CASSVGNIQETQYF.

The chain carries TRBV4-1 and TRBJ1-2, with a tentative D call TRBD1 (5 bases). Germline V gene sequence: CDR1 MGHRA, CDR2 YSYEKL. V was shortened by 3 bases and J by 3 bases, with 17 bases between the two germline ends. The CDR3 contains 16 residues. CDR3 sequence reads: CASSHPWDPLDYGYTF. CDR3 DNA sequence: TGCGCCAGCAGCCACCCCTGGGACCCCTTAGACTATGGCTACACCTTC.

A remark on this clone: Being one base from a much bigger clone, this may be a read error. Other DNA sequences from this sample encode an identical CDR3 as well. The rearrangement uses TRBV29-1 and TRBJ1-1; no clear D gene. Germline V gene sequence: CDR1 SQVTM, CDR2 ANQGSEA. The CDR3 is 10 residues long. V gave up 7 bases and J gave up 5 bases, with 8 bases separating them. CDR3 in DNA: TGCAGCGCTGGGGATACTGAAGCTTTCTTT. Amino acid sequence: CSAGDTEAFF.